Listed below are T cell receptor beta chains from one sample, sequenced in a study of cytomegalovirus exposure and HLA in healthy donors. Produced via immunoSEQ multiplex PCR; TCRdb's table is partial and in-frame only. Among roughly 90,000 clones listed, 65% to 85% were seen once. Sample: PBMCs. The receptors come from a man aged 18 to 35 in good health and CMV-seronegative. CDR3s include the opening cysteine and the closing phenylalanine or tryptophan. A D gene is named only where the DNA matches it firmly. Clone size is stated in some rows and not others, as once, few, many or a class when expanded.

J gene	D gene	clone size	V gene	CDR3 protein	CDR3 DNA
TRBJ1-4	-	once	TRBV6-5	CASSYNPGQNEKLFF	TGTGCCAGCAGTTACAATCCCGGACAGAATGAAAAACTGTTTTTT
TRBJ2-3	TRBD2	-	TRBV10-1	CASSDEGGGTDTQYF	TGCGCCAGCAGTGATGAGGGAGGGGGCACAGATACGCAGTATTTT
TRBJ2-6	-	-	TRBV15	CATSRDGGGSGANVLTF	TGTGCCACCAGCAGAGATGGGGGCGGCTCTGGGGCCAACGTCCTGACTTTC
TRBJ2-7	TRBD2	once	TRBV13	CASSLGGPRGSLSEQYF	TGTGCCAGCAGCTTAGGAGGCCCCCGCGGGAGCCTCAGCGAGCAGTACTTC
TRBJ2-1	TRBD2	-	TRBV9	CASSTIVWGGRQFF	TGTGCCAGCAGCACCATAGTATGGGGAGGGCGTCAGTTCTTC
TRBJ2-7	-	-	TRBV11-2	CASSLVRGGEQYF	TGTGCCAGCAGCTTAGTCCGGGGTGGCGAGCAGTACTTC
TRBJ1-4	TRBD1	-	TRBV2	CASTGAGTGKLFF	TGTGCCAGCACAGGAGCAGGGACAGGGAAACTGTTTTTT
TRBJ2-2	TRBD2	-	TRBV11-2	CASSFGLAGPGELFF	TGTGCCAGCAGCTTCGGACTAGCGGGACCCGGGGAGCTGTTTTTT
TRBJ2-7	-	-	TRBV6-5	CASSYTGKVVYEQYF	TGTGCCAGCAGTTACACGGGGAAGGTGGTTTACGAGCAGTACTTC
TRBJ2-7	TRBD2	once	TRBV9	CASSGTSSGSSNEQYF	TGTGCCAGCAGCGGGACTAGTAGCGGGAGCTCGAACGAGCAGTACTTC
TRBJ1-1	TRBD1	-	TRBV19	CASRMTPGQGEAFF	TGTGCCAGTAGGATGACCCCGGGACAGGGTGAAGCTTTCTTT
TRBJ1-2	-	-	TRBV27	CASSFGAGSIYGYTF	TGTGCCAGCAGTTTCGGAGCAGGGTCTATTTATGGCTACACCTTC
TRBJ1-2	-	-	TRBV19	CASSTTVGTMGYGYTF	TGTGCCAGTAGTACAACGGTCGGGACTATGGGCTATGGCTACACCTTC
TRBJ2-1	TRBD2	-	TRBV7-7	CASSEGTSGRNEQFF	TGTGCTAGCAGCGAAGGGACTAGCGGGAGGAATGAGCAGTTCTTC
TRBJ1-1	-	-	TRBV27	CASSLDPRTEAFF	TGTGCCAGCAGTTTAGACCCGAGGACTGAAGCTTTCTTT
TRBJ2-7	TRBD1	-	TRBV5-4	CAVPGTGDSYEQYF	TGTGCCGTACCCGGGACAGGGGACTCCTACGAGCAGTACTTC
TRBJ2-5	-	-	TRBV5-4	CASSAVVEETQYF	TGTGCCAGCTCGGCCGTAGTGGAGGAGACCCAGTACTTC
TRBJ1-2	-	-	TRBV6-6	CASRAAQEFYTF	TGTGCCAGCAGGGCCGCACAGGAATTCTACACCTTC
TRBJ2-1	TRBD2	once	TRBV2	CASSEEGGDYNEQFF	TGTGCCAGCAGTGAAGAGGGAGGGGACTACAATGAGCAGTTCTTC
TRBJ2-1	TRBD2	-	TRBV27	CASSLLQRGYNEQFF	TGTGCCAGCAGTTTATTACAGCGGGGCTACAATGAGCAGTTCTTC
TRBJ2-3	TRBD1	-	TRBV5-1	CASSQRTGWTDTQYF	TGCGCCAGCAGCCAAAGGACAGGTTGGACAGATACGCAGTATTTT
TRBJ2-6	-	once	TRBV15	CATSRVPSNVLTF	TGTGCCACCAGCAGAGTTCCCTCCAACGTCCTGACTTTC
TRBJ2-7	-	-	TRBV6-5	CASSPTASSSEQYF	TGTGCCAGCAGTCCAACAGCTAGCTCCTCCGAGCAGTACTTC
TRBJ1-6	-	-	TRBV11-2	CASRGGVGSGYNSPLHF	TGTGCCAGCAGGGGTGGAGTGGGTAGTGGGTATAATTCACCCCTCCACTTT
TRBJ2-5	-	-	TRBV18	CASSPRTTQETQYF	TGTGCCAGCTCACCACGGACAACCCAAGAGACCCAGTACTTC
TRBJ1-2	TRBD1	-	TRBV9	CASRGQGGYTF	TGTGCCAGCAGAGGACAGGGGGGCTACACCTTC
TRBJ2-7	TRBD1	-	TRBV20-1	CSAKTGVGQYF	TGCAGTGCTAAAACAGGGGTCGGGCAGTACTTC